The TCR beta chain described here comes from a study of Tregs in tolerant kidney transplant recipients. Points on this clone: The antigen remains unidentified.

Study-wide results and caveats: Few patients were studied, so findings need validation in larger groups. No direct test of biological reproducibility was done here.

TCRdb's copy holds only in-frame clones and misses some; the assay was immunoSEQ multiplex PCR. Altogether about 46,000 clones are present, about 90% being singletons, with the ten largest covering about 0.74%. V lost 5 bases to trimming and J lost 1 base; unmatched junction nucleotides: 4. Germline lookup yields CDR1 LNHDA and CDR2 SQIVND (reference sequence). This CDR3 region has 15 residues. Unstimulated Tregs (CD4+CD25+CD127-) and CD4+CD25- non-Tregs were sorted from PBMCs. Regulatory T cells were sorted from thawed PBMCs rested overnight at 37°C with about 220 IU/ml IL-2. The receptor was isolated from a human donor in good health. Sequences were obtained from Tregs from blood. The chain links TRBV19 to TRBJ1-1; 10 bases match TRBD1. In DNA form, the CDR3 reads TGTGCCAGTAGTTCTAGGACAGGGGGGAACACTGAAGCTTTCTTT. Amino acids: CASSSRTGGNTEAFF.